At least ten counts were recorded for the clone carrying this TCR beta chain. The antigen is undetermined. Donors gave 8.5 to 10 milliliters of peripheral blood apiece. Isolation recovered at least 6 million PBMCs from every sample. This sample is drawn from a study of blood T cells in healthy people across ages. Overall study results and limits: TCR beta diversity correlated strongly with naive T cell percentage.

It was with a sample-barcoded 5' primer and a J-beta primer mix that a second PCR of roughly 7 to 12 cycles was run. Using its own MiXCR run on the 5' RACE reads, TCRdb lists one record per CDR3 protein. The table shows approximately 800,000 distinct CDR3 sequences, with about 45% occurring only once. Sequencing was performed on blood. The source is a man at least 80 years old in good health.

This CDR3 reads CSTAGLAGWNTQYF. The CDR3 region has the DNA TGCAGTACCGCCGGACTAGCGGGGTGGAATACGCAGTATTTT. J is TRBJ2-3 and V is TRBV20-1; 12 bases agree with TRBD2. This CDR3 has 14 residues. Germline V lookup: CDR1 DFQATT, CDR2 SNEGSKA (reference sequence). Losses at the gene ends were 8 bases for V and 7 bases for J; bases not matched to a gene: 10.